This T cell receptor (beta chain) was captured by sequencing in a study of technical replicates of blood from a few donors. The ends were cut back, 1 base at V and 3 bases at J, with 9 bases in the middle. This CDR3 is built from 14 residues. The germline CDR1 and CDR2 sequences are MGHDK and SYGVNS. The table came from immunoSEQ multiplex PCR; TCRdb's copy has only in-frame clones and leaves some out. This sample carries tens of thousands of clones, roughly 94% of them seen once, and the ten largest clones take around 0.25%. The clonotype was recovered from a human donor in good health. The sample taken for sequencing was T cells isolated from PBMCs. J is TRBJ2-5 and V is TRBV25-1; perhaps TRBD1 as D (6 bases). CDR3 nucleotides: TGTGCCAGCAGTGAATCGGACAGTAAAGAGACCCAGTACTTC. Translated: CASSESDSKETQYF.